The present T cell receptor beta chain was sequenced within a study of cytomegalovirus exposure and HLA in healthy donors. Germline V gene sequence: CDR1 LGHNA, CDR2 YNFKEQ. Trimming took 3 bases from V and 1 from J, leaving 16 bases between them. This CDR3 has 16 residues. PCR used 60 Vbeta primers and 13 Jbeta primers. This table comes from immunoSEQ multiplex PCR, and its TCRdb copy is limited to in-frame clones, with some not included. The sample has approximately 180,000 clones, roughly 70% seen once. The specimen sequenced was PBMCs. The rearrangement uses TRBV4-2 and TRBJ2-7; D is unresolved. This sequence was found in a woman in her thirties in good health and CMV-seronegative. The chain's CDR3 is CASSQETDSPSYEQYF. The CDR3, as DNA: TGTGCCAGCAGCCAGGAAACCGACTCCCCATCCTACGAGCAGTACTTC.